These 22 T cell receptor beta chains were all obtained from the same sample, sequenced in a study of blood T cell repertoires in COVID-19. Profiled with immunoSEQ multiplex PCR; TCRdb holds only in-frame clones, not every one. The sample has fewer than 400,000 clones, nearly 90% seen once. Material: PBMCs or T cells enriched from blood (not recorded which). The source of these receptors is a woman aged 30 to 39 who had recovered from COVID-19.

The J gene is TRBJ2-5, the V gene TRBV5-1; D unclear. Germline CDR1 is SGHRS and CDR2 is YFSETQ. The CDR3 is 14 amino acids. The germline V and J ends were trimmed by 0 bases and 5 bases, with 11 bases remaining between them. CDR3 bases: TGCGCCAGCAGCTTGGTATCCCGGGTTGAGACCCAGTACTTC. Protein sequence: CASSLVSRVETQYF.

The chain is built from TRBV7-7 and TRBJ1-1; D not certain. V gave up 2 bases and J gave up 2 bases, with 6 bases separating them. The CDR3 extends over 13 amino acids. Germline V gene sequence: CDR1 SSHAT, CDR2 FNYEAQ (reference sequence). CDR3 sequence (DNA): TGTGCCAGCAGCTTATTTCTAAACACTGAAGCTTTCTTT. This translates into CASSLFLNTEAFF.

V and J are TRBV5-8 and TRBJ2-3; TRBD1 is a possible D gene (6 bases). Deletions cut 4 bases from V and 2 bases from J, with 14 bases between. CDR3 length: 15 amino acids. Germline V CDR1 and CDR2: SGHTS, YDEGEE. CDR3 residues: CASSPGQIYTDTQYF. The CDR3 coding sequence is TGTGCCAGCAGCCCGGGACAAATCTACACAGATACGCAGTATTTT.

The chain uses TRBV10-2 and TRBJ1-6, with D possibly TRBD1 on 5 matching bases. The CDR3 extends over 15 amino acids. The V end was cut by 10 bases, the J end by 13 bases, with 26 bases between. From germline, CDR1 is WSHSY and CDR2 SAAADI. The CDR3 spells CATATSRQGLAPLHF. The CDR3 region has the DNA TGCGCCACCGCCACCTCCCGGCAGGGCCTGGCCCCCCTCCACTTT.

The chain has TRBV5-6 and TRBJ2-3; 12 bases are shared with TRBD2. In germline, CDR1 is SGHDT, CDR2 YYEEEE. The CDR3 has 15 residues. The V segment lost 4 bases and the J segment 4 bases; nucleotides outside the gene matches: 4. The CDR3 DNA follows: TGTGCCAGCAGCCTTAGACTAGCGGGAGCAGATACGCAGTATTTT. Residues: CASSLRLAGADTQYF. Together with reference TRBV5-6 and TRBJ2-3, the CDR3 gives the full variable domain: DAGVTQSPTHLIKTRGQQVTLRCSPKSGHDTVSWYQQALGQGPQFIFQYYEEEERQRGNFPDRFSGHQFPNYSSELNVNALLLGDSALYLCASSLRLAGADTQYFGPGTRLTVL.

The chain is built from TRBV12-5 and TRBJ1-6, with no clear D. CDR3 length: 13 residues. Trimming took 2 bases from V and 9 from J, leaving 8 bases between them. Germline-derived CDR1 and CDR2 are LGHNT and FRNRAP. The CDR3 sequence is CASGLFGGSPLHF. The CDR3 region has the DNA TGTGCTAGTGGTTTGTTTGGAGGTTCACCCCTCCACTTT.

This chain uses TRBV7-3 with TRBJ1-6; D remains ambiguous. Trimming removed 1 base from V and 5 bases from J, with 6 bases in between. The CDR3 is made up of 14 amino acids. The germline gives CDR1 SGHTA, CDR2 FQGTGA. The CDR3 is CASSLRPDNSPLHF. CDR3 nucleotide sequence: TGTGCCAGCAGCTTAAGGCCCGATAATTCACCCCTCCACTTT.

Note on this clone: Other DNA sequences in the same sample also yield this CDR3. The J gene is TRBJ1-4, the V gene TRBV19; D not resolved. Deletions cut 3 bases from V and 5 bases from J, with 10 bases between. The CDR3 is 14 residues long. Per the germline V gene, CDR1 is LNHDA and CDR2 is SQIVND (reference sequence). CDR3 nucleotides: TGTGCCAGTAGTATTGCAGGTACCAATGAAAAACTGTTTTTT. Protein: CASSIAGTNEKLFF.

The V call is TRBV6-2 or TRBV6-3, the J call TRBJ2-3; 7 nucleotides line up with TRBD1. This CDR3 spans 17 amino acids. Germline trimming cut 2 bases from V and 2 bases from J; bases unmatched to any gene: 10. CDR1 and CDR2 (germline): MNHEY, SVGEGT. The CDR3 sequence is CASSYRRWDSDTDTQYF. The CDR3 coding sequence is TGTGCCAGCAGTTACCGCCGATGGGACAGCGACACAGATACGCAGTATTTT.

This chain links TRBV19 with TRBJ1-3; D remains unclear. Trimming cost V 6 bases and J 4 bases, with 7 bases left between them. The CDR3 covers 12 residues. Germline assignment: CDR1 LNHDA and CDR2 SQIVND (reference sequence). The DNA of the CDR3 is TGTGCCAGTAGGAAACAGGGAAACACCATATATTTT. Encoded protein: CASRKQGNTIYF.

The chain links TRBV27 to TRBJ1-1; D might be TRBD1 (6 bases). Trimming shortened V by 6 bases and J by 3 bases, and 14 bases separated the two germline ends. The CDR3 length is 14 residues. In germline, CDR1 is MNHEY, CDR2 SMNVEV (reference sequence). Written as DNA, the CDR3 is TGTGCCAGCAGCCGAACAGGGAAGGACACTGAAGCTTTCTTT. Its protein product is CASSRTGKDTEAFF.

This clone turned up a few times. The chain recombines TRBV11-1 with TRBJ2-7; a weak D match, TRBD1 (6 bases). Looked up from germline, CDR1 is SGHAT and CDR2 is FQDESV (reference sequence). There are 14 residues in the CDR3. V lost 4 bases and J lost 2, with 12 bases in between. DNA of the CDR3: TGTGCCAGCAGCTGGGGAACAGGGCCCTACGAGCAGTACTTC. This codes for CASSWGTGPYEQYF.

The genes are TRBV27 and TRBJ1-2, with 7 bases identical to TRBD1. Germline lookup yields CDR1 MNHEY and CDR2 SMNVEV (reference sequence). The CDR3 is made up of 16 amino acids. V dropped 5 bases and J dropped 5; count of bases not matched to a gene: 14. CDR3 amino acids: CASSPGQARPAYGYTF. The CDR3 coding sequence is TGTGCCAGCAGTCCTGGACAGGCTCGGCCTGCTTATGGCTACACCTTC.

V usage is TRBV3-1 (or the pseudogene TRBV3-2) and J usage is TRBJ1-2; D gene uncertain. The CDR3 loop spans 13 amino acids. Trimming pared 1 base from V and 8 bases from J, leaving 11 bases between. Germline V lookup: CDR1 LGHDT, CDR2 YNNKEL (reference sequence). This CDR3 is CASSQAGSGGYTF. CDR3 in DNA: TGTGCCAGCAGCCAAGCGGGGTCGGGCGGCTACACCTTC.

This clone has only one observation. This sequence joins TRBV7-9 and TRBJ1-1; D is possibly TRBD1 (5 bases). CDR1 SEHNR and CDR2 FQNEAQ come from the germline V gene (reference sequence). The length of the CDR3 is 15 residues. V was clipped by 4 bases and J by 0 bases, with 12 bases between them. The CDR3 DNA reads TGTGCCAGCAGCTCCCCCACGGACATGAACACTGAAGCTTTCTTT. Protein sequence: CASSSPTDMNTEAFF.

The chain employs TRBV6-2 or TRBV6-3 and TRBJ1-6; D gene unclear. Trimming took off 5 bases at V and 8 bases at J, with 7 bases between the two ends. Germline assignment: CDR1 MNHEY and CDR2 SVGEGT. The CDR3 is 12 residues long. The CDR3 region is CASSPGYSPLHF. CDR3 DNA: TGTGCCAGCAGTCCCGGTTATTCACCCCTCCACTTT.

This rearrangement joins TRBV12-3 or TRBV12-4 to TRBJ1-4, with D unclear. This CDR3 contains 13 residues. The V end lost 3 bases, the J end lost 4 bases, and 6 bases lay between the germline ends. CDR3: CASSFEFNEKLFF. The CDR3 nucleotides read TGTGCCAGCAGTTTCGAGTTTAATGAAAAACTGTTTTTT.

The V call is TRBV7-2, the J call TRBJ1-1, with 8 bases lining up with TRBD1. Germline CDR1 is SGHTA and CDR2 is FQGNSA. The junction had 5 bases not matched to a gene; V was cut back by 5 bases and J by 0 bases. This CDR3 is 15 amino acids long. The CDR3 is CASSRRTGLNTEAFF. The CDR3 DNA reads as TGTGCCAGCAGCAGGCGGACAGGGTTGAACACTGAAGCTTTCTTT.

This clone was found a few times. The chain couples TRBV5-1 to TRBJ1-2, with 7 nucleotides matching TRBD1. This CDR3 comprises 14 residues. V dropped 2 bases and J dropped 6; count of bases not matched to a gene: 7. The V gene's germline CDR1 is SGHRS and CDR2 YFSETQ. The CDR3 region is CASSFTGVANGYTF. Written as DNA, the CDR3 is TGCGCCAGCAGCTTTACAGGGGTTGCGAATGGCTACACCTTC.

This rearrangement joins TRBV5-4 to TRBJ1-2, with no clear D. The CDR3 totals 13 residues. The V end was cut by 0 bases, the J end by 2 bases, with 5 bases between. Germline V lookup: CDR1 SGHNT, CDR2 YYREEE (reference sequence). This chain's CDR3 is CASSLDTNYGYTF. In DNA form, the CDR3 reads TGTGCCAGCAGCTTGGACACAAACTATGGCTACACCTTC.

The chain links TRBV30 to TRBJ1-2; 7 bases agree with TRBD1. Trimming at V came to 7 bases and at J to 3 bases, leaving 8 bases not matched to a gene. Germline V gene lookup returns CDR1 GTSNPN and CDR2 SVGIG (reference sequence). This CDR3 is built from 13 residues. CDR3 sequence (DNA): TGTGCCTCTCCGGGACAGTCATACTATGGCTACACCTTC. The encoded protein is CASPGQSYYGYTF.

This clone was recorded a few times. V gene TRBV23-1 combines with J gene TRBJ1-5; 7 positions match TRBD1. TRBV23-1 is treated as an ORF (open reading frame) with a function not yet certain. The V gene end was trimmed by 8 bases and the J gene end by 3 bases; junction bases not matched to a gene: 4. The length of the CDR3 is 13 residues. This CDR3 reads CASLGTVNQPQHF. The CDR3 DNA reads as TGCGCCAGCTTGGGGACAGTCAATCAGCCCCAGCATTTT.